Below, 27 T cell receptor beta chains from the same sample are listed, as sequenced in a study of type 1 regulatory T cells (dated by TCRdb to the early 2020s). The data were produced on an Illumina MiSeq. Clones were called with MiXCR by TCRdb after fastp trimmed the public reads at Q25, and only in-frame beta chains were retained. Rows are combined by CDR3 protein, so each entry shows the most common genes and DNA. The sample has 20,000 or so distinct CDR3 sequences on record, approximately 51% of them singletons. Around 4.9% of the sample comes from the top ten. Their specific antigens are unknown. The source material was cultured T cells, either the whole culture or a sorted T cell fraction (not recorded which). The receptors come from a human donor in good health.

CDR3 region: CASSPLRTGGSGANVLTF. The CDR3 DNA follows: TGTGCCAGCTCACCACTTCGCACAGGGGGCTCTGGGGCCAACGTCCTGACTTTC. The chain joins TRBV18 to TRBJ2-6, with TRBD1 matching 8 bases. The CDR3 is 18 residues long. Germline trimming cut 1 base from V and 0 bases from J; bases unmatched to any gene: 5. Germline values: CDR1 KGHSH, CDR2 LQKENI.

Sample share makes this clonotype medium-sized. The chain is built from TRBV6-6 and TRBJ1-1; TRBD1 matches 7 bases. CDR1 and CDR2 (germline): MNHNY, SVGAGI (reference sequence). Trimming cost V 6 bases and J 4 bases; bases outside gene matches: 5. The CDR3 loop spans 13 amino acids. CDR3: CASRDRDATEAFF. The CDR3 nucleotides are TGTGCCAGCAGAGACAGGGACGCCACTGAAGCTTTCTTT.

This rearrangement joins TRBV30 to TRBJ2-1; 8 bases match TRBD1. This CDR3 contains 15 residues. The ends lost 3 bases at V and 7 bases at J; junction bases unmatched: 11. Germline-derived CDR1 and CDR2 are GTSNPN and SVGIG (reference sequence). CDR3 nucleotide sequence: TGTGCCTGGAGCCAGGGGGCTTTGGCGACGAATGAGCAGTTCTTC. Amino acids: CAWSQGALATNEQFF.

The CDR3 coding sequence is TGTGCCAGTAGTAATATCCGGGACGGCACCTACGAGCAGTACTTC. It is translated as CASSNIRDGTYEQYF. The rearrangement uses TRBV19 and TRBJ2-7; TRBD1 or TRBD2 may be the D gene (5 bases each). CDR3 length: 15 amino acids. In germline, CDR1 is LNHDA, CDR2 SQIVND (reference sequence). V lost 4 bases and J lost 2, with 15 bases in between.

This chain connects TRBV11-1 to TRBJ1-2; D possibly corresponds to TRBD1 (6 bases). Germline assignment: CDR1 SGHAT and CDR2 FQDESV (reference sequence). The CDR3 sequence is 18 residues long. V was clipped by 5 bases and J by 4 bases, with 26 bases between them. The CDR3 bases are TGTGCCAGCAGCCTAACAGGGACCGTCGGGACGGCGGTCTATGGCTACACCTTC. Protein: CASSLTGTVGTAVYGYTF.

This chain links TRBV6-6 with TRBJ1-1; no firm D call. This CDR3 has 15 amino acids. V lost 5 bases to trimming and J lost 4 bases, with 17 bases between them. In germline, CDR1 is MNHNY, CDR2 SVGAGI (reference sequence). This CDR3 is CASSIERVFGTEAFF. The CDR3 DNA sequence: TGTGCCAGCAGTATCGAAAGGGTATTTGGCACTGAAGCTTTCTTT.

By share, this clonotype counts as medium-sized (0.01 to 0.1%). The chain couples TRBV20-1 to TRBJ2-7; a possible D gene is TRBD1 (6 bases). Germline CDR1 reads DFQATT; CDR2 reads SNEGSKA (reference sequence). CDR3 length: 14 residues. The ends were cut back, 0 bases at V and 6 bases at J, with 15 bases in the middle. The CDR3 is CSARDPQGLSEQYF. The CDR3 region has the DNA TGCAGTGCTAGAGATCCCCAGGGGCTCTCCGAGCAGTACTTC.

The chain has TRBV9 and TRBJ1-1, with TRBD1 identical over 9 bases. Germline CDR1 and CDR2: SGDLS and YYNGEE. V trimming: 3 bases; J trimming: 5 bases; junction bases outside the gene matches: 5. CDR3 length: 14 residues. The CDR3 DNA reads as TGTGCCAGCAGCGGAGGGACAGGGCAAACTGAAGCTTTCTTT. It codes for CASSGGTGQTEAFF.

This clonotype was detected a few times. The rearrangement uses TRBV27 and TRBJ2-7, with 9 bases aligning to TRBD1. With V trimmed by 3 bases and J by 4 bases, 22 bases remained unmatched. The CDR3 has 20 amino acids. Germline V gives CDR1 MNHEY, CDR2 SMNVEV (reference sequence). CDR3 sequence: CASSLQSHGQGNLGRYEQYF. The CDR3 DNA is TGTGCCAGCAGTTTGCAATCCCACGGACAGGGGAATTTGGGTCGGTACGAGCAGTACTTC.

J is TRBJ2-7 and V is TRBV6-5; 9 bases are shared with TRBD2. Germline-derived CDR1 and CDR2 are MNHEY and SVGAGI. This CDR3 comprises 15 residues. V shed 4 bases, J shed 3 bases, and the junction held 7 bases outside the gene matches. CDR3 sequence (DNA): TGTGCCAGCAGTTTTAGCGCTAGCGGGGTCTACGAGCAGTACTTC. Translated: CASSFSASGVYEQYF.

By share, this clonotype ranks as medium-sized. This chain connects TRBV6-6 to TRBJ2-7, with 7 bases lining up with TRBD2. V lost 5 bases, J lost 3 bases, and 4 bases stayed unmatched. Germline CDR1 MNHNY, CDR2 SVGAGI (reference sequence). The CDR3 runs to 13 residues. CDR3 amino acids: CASSQRGGYEQYF. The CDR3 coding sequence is TGTGCCAGCAGTCAGCGGGGTGGCTACGAGCAGTACTTC.

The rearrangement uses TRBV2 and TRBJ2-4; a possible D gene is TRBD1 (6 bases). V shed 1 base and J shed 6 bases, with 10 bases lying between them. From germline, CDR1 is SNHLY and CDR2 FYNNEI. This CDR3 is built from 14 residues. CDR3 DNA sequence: TGTGCCAGCAGTGAAGACAGGGTGGGAAACATTCAGTACTTC. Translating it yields CASSEDRVGNIQYF.

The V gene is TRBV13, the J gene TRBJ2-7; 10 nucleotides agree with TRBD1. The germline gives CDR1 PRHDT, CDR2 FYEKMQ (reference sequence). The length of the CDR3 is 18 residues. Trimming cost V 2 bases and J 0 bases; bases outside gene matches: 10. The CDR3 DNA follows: TGTGCCAGCAGCTTATCCGACAGGGGGCCGCTATACTCCTACGAGCAGTACTTC. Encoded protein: CASSLSDRGPLYSYEQYF.

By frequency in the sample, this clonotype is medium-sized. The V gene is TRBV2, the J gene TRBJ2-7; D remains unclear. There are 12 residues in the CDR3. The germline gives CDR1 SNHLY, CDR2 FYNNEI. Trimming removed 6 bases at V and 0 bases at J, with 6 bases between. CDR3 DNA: TGTGCCAGCAGCGCCAACTCCTACGAGCAGTACTTC. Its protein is CASSANSYEQYF.

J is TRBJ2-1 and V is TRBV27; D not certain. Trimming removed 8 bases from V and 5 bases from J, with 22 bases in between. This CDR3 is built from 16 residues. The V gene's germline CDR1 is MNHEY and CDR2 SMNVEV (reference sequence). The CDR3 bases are TGTGCCAGCCACGACGGTCGCCCAAGGACCCACAATGAGCAGTTCTTC. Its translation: CASHDGRPRTHNEQFF.

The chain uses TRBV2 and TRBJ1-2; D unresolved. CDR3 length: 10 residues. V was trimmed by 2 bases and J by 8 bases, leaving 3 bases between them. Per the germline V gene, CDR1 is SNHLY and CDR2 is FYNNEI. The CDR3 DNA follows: TGTGCCAGCAGTGAATCCGGCTACACCTTC. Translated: CASSESGYTF.

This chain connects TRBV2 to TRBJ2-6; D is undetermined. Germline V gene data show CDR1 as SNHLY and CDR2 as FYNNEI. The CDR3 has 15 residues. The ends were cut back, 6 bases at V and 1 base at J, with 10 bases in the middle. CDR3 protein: CASRSSVSGANVLTF. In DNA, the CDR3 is TGTGCCAGCAGGAGCAGTGTTTCTGGGGCCAACGTCCTGACTTTC.

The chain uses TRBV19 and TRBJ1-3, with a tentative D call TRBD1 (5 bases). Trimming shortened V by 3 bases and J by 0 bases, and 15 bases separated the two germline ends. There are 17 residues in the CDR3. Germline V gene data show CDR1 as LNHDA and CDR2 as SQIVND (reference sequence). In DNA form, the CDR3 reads TGTGCCAGTAGTATCCTCGGACAATTTTACTCTGGAAACACCATATATTTT. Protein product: CASSILGQFYSGNTIYF.

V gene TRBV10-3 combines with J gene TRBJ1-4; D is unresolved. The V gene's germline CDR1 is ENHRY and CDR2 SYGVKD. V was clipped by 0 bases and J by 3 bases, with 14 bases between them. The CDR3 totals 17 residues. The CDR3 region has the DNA TGTGCCATCAGTGAGTCGGGCGGCGGACTATCTAATGAAAAACTGTTTTTT. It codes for CAISESGGGLSNEKLFF.

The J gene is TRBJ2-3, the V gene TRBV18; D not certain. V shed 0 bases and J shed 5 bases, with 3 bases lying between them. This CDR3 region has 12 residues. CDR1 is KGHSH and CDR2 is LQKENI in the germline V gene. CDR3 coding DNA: TGTGCCAGCTCACCACCAATAGATACGCAGTATTTT. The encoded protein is CASSPPIDTQYF.

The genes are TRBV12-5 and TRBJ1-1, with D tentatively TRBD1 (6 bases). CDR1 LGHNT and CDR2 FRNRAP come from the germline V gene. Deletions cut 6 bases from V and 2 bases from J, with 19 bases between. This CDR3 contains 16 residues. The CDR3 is CASGPDRLVVNTEAFF. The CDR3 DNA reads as TGTGCTAGTGGCCCAGACAGGCTTGTAGTAAACACTGAAGCTTTCTTT. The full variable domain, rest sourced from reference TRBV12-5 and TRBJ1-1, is DARVTQTPRHKVTEMGQEVTMRCQPILGHNTVFWYRQTMMQGLELLAYFRNRAPLDDSGMPKDRFSAEMPDATLATLKIQPSEPRDSAVYFCASGPDRLVVNTEAFFGQGTRLTVV.

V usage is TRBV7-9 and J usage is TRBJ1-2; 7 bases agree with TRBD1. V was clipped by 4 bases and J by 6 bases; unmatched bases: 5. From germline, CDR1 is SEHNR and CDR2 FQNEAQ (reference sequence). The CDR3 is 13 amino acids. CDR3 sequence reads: CASSSDRWDGYTF. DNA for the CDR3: TGTGCCAGCAGCTCGGACAGGTGGGATGGCTACACCTTC.

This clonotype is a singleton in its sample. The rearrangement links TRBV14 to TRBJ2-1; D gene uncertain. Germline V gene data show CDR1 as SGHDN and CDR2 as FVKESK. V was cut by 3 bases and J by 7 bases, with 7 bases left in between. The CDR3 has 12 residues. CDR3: CASSHNSNEQFF. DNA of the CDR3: TGTGCCAGCAGCCACAATTCAAATGAGCAGTTCTTC.

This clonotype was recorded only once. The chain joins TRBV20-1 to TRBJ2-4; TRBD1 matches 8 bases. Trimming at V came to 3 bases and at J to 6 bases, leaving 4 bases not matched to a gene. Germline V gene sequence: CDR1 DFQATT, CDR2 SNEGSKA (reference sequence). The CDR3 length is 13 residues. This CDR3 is CSASKTGANIQYF. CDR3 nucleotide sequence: TGCAGTGCTAGTAAGACAGGGGCAAACATTCAGTACTTC.

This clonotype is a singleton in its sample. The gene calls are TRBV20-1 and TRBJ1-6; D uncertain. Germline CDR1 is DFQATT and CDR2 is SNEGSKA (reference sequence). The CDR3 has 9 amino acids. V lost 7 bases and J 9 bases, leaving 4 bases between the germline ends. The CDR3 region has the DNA TGCAGTGTAGGTTCACCCCTCCACTTT. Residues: CSVGSPLHF.

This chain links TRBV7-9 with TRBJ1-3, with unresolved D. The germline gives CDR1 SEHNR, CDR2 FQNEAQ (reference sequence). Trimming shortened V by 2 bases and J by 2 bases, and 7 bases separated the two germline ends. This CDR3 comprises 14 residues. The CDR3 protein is CASSLTDAGNTIYF. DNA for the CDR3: TGTGCCAGCAGCTTAACGGACGCTGGAAACACCATATATTTT.

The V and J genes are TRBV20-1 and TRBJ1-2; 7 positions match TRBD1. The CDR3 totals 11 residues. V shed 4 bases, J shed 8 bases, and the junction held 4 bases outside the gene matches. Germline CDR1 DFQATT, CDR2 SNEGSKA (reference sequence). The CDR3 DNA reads TGCAGTGCTATCAGGGGGATAGGCTACACCTTC. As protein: CSAIRGIGYTF.